Listed here are 24 T cell receptor beta chains from one sample, sequenced in a study of neurological immune-mediated disorders. TCRdb fed the 5' RACE reads into MiXCR, producing one record per CDR3 protein. The table has about 74,000 distinct CDR3 sequences, 5.2% seen once. Sequenced: PBMCs. These receptors all come from a man aged 18 to 29 with multiple sclerosis.

This clonotype was counted ten times or more. This chain uses TRBV6-7 with TRBJ1-1; no firm D call. TRBV6-7 is sorted into the ORF group, with uncertain function. The CDR3 is 14 residues long. With 0 bases removed from V and 0 bases from J, the gap between germline ends came to 5 bases. In nucleotides, the CDR3 is TGTGCCAGCAGTTACTCAGCGTTGAACACTGAAGCTTTCTTT. Translated: CASSYSALNTEAFF.

This clonotype has a count of ten or more. V and J are TRBV20-1 and TRBJ2-1, with 8 positions matching TRBD1. CDR3 length: 14 residues. Trimming took 3 bases from V and 3 from J; bases not matched to a gene: 4. Germline V gene sequence: CDR1 DFQATT, CDR2 SNEGSKA (reference sequence). The CDR3 sequence: CSAREGQGYNEQFF. CDR3 sequence (DNA): TGCAGTGCTAGGGAAGGACAGGGCTACAATGAGCAGTTCTTC.

This clonotype was found many times. The chain is built from TRBV7-8 and TRBJ1-1, with 7 bases that match TRBD1. Per germline, CDR1 SGHVS and CDR2 FQNEAQ. The J segment lost 5 bases and the V segment lost 5 bases, leaving 17 bases of the junction unmatched. The CDR3 spans 17 residues. This CDR3 is CASSPPTGIPAGTEAFF. CDR3 DNA: TGTGCCAGCAGCCCGCCGACAGGGATTCCTGCTGGTACTGAAGCTTTCTTT.

This clonotype was seen repeatedly, ten times or more. The chain carries TRBV12-3 or TRBV12-4 and TRBJ2-1; TRBD2 agrees at 12 bases. The CDR3 contains 17 residues. The junction had 7 bases not matched to a gene; V was cut back by 2 bases and J by 5 bases. The CDR3 DNA follows: TGTGCCAGCAGTTTATGGGCTAGCGGGAGGGAAAACAATGAGCAGTTCTTC. Its protein product is CASSLWASGRENNEQFF.

This clonotype was seen repeatedly, ten times or more. The genes are TRBV11-2 and TRBJ2-1; weak D call: TRBD2 (6 bases). Germline V lookup: CDR1 SGHAT, CDR2 FQNNGV. V was clipped by 10 bases and J by 0 bases, with 16 bases between them. CDR3 size: 15 residues. CDR3 bases: TGTGCCACCGTGCCCAGGACTACCTCCTACAATGAGCAGTTCTTC. Protein product: CATVPRTTSYNEQFF.

This clonotype has a count of ten or more. The V gene is TRBV20-1, the J gene TRBJ1-3, with D hard to call. V gave up 3 bases and J gave up 1 base, with 10 bases separating them. The CDR3 sequence is 14 residues long. The germline CDR1 and CDR2 sequences are DFQATT and SNEGSKA (reference sequence). CDR3 residues: CSARSPGSGNTIYF. The CDR3 DNA reads as TGCAGTGCTAGGTCACCCGGGTCTGGAAACACCATATATTTT.

This clonotype was picked up many times. The V and J genes are TRBV6-5 and TRBJ1-1; D unresolved. The CDR3 extends over 14 amino acids. The V and J ends lost 0 bases and 3 bases respectively, with 8 bases between them. Germline V gives CDR1 MNHEY, CDR2 SVGAGI. CDR3 in amino acids: CASSYSPGYTEAFF. The DNA of the CDR3 is TGTGCCAGCAGTTACTCTCCAGGATACACTGAAGCTTTCTTT.

The chain couples TRBV7-2 to TRBJ2-7; maybe TRBD2 (6 bases). Trimming pared 5 bases from V and 3 bases from J, leaving 26 bases between. There are 18 residues in the CDR3. CDR1 is SGHTA, CDR2 FQGNSA, per germline. The CDR3 nucleotides are TGTGCCAGCAGCAAGGGCGGGATACGGAGGGGACGGGACTACGAGCAGTACTTC. Amino acid sequence: CASSKGGIRRGRDYEQYF.

The chain joins TRBV27 to TRBJ1-2, with 8 bases lining up with TRBD1. CDR1 and CDR2 from the germline V gene are MNHEY and SMNVEV (reference sequence). V gave up 0 bases and J gave up 9 bases; unmatched junction bases: 9. The CDR3 runs 15 residues. The CDR3: CASSLSRTGGESYTF. Written as DNA, the CDR3 is TGTGCCAGCAGTTTATCACGCACAGGGGGGGAGAGCTACACCTTC.

This clonotype was counted ten times or more. The chain couples TRBV12-3 or TRBV12-4 to TRBJ1-1; D unresolved. CDR3 length: 12 amino acids. The V end was cut by 7 bases, the J end by 10 bases, with 16 bases between. The CDR3 loop reads CASKRGSAAAFF. Written as DNA, the CDR3 is TGTGCCAGCAAGCGGGGTTCCGCCGCAGCTTTCTTT.

This clonotype came up a few times. This could be a read error, since a much larger clone is one nucleotide away. The J gene is TRBJ1-6, the V gene TRBV20-1; possibly TRBD1 for D (6 bases). There are 15 residues in the CDR3. Germline assignment: CDR1 DFQATT and CDR2 SNEGSKA (reference sequence). With 6 bases removed from V and 7 bases from J, the gap between germline ends came to 19 bases. The CDR3 bases are TGCAGTGCAAGACCTGGGGACAACCTAAATTCACCCCTCCACTTT. This gives the protein CSARPGDNLNSPLHF.

This clonotype was detected many times. This sequence joins TRBV7-6 and TRBJ2-2, with D uncertain. CDR1 is SGHVS, CDR2 FNYEAQ, per germline. V lost 2 bases and J 4 bases, leaving 8 bases between the germline ends. The CDR3 is 14 residues long. The CDR3 protein is CASSLLGGTGELFF. The DNA for the CDR3 is TGTGCCAGCAGCTTACTAGGCGGCACCGGGGAGCTGTTTTTT.

This clonotype was detected ten times or more. V usage is TRBV7-3 and J usage is TRBJ2-7; D not certain. Per germline, CDR1 SGHTA and CDR2 FQGTGA. The CDR3 sequence is 13 residues long. V dropped 1 base and J dropped 3 bases, with 7 bases sitting between them. CDR3 protein: CASSLNRFYEQYF. The CDR3 nucleotides read TGTGCCAGCAGCTTAAACCGCTTCTACGAGCAGTACTTC.

This clonotype was observed at least ten times. The chain recombines TRBV11-1 with TRBJ2-7; 10 bases line up with TRBD1. This CDR3 is 14 amino acids long. Germline-derived CDR1 and CDR2 are SGHAT and FQDESV (reference sequence). V lost 8 bases to trimming and J lost 7 bases; unmatched junction nucleotides: 11. The CDR3 bases are TGTGCCAGCTGGGGGACAGGGGCCTACGAAGAGCAGTACTTC. This encodes CASWGTGAYEEQYF.

This clonotype was counted ten times or more. The chain is built from TRBV7-8 and TRBJ1-2; 9 bases are shared with TRBD1. From germline, CDR1 is SGHVS and CDR2 FQNEAQ. The CDR3 has 14 amino acids. V shed 3 bases and J 4 bases; nucleotides not matched to a gene: 3. This CDR3 is CASSFRGQGYGYTF. Here the CDR3 DNA reads TGTGCCAGCAGCTTCCGGGGACAGGGCTATGGCTACACCTTC.

This clonotype was detected many times. The chain links TRBV10-3 to TRBJ2-5; 8 positions match TRBD1. This CDR3 contains 13 residues. The J segment lost 5 bases and the V segment lost 11 bases, leaving 10 bases of the junction unmatched. The V gene's germline CDR1 is ENHRY and CDR2 SYGVKD. CDR3 in DNA: TGTGCCTCTCAGACAGGGGCCGGTGAGACCCAGTACTTC. Protein: CASQTGAGETQYF.

This clonotype has a count of ten or more. This chain connects TRBV20-1 to TRBJ1-6, with 8 bases fitting TRBD1. Germline values: CDR1 DFQATT, CDR2 SNEGSKA (reference sequence). With 4 bases clipped from V and 7 bases from J, the junction kept 6 bases outside the gene matches. This CDR3 spans 14 amino acids. CDR3 protein: CSAITDRANSPLHF. The CDR3 DNA reads TGCAGTGCTATAACGGACAGGGCGAATTCACCCCTCCACTTT.

Only a few counts were recorded for this clonotype. It may be a read error: a sequence one base away is much more abundant. The J gene is TRBJ2-7, the V gene TRBV12-3 or TRBV12-4, with 8 bases that match TRBD1. This CDR3 has 13 residues. The junction had 5 bases not matched to a gene; V was cut back by 3 bases and J by 7 bases. In DNA, the CDR3 is TGTGCCAGCAGTTTCTACAGGGGGGAAGAGCAGTACTTC. This sequence encodes CASSFYRGEEQYF.

This clonotype was counted at least ten times. An end of the junction differs from the germline gene, which may be a read error. The chain joins TRBV7-7 to TRBJ2-7; TRBD1 agrees at 8 bases. The CDR3 contains 13 residues. Germline loops: CDR1 SSHAT, CDR2 FNYEAQ (reference sequence). The CDR3 nucleotides read TGTGCTAGCAGCTTAGGGACAGGAGACGAGCAGTACTTC. It translates to CASSLGTGDEQYF.

This clonotype was detected many times. The rearrangement links TRBV20-1 to TRBJ2-3, with D perhaps TRBD1 or TRBD2 (6 bases each). V was trimmed by 2 bases and J by 1 base, leaving 10 bases between them. Per the germline V gene, CDR1 is DFQATT and CDR2 is SNEGSKA (reference sequence). The CDR3 length is 14 residues. Here the CDR3 reads CSARKGGRTDTQYF. CDR3 coding DNA: TGCAGTGCTAGAAAGGGGGGCCGCACAGATACGCAGTATTTT.

A note on this clonotype: A much larger clone lies one base from this, so it may be a read error. The genes are TRBV6-2 or TRBV6-3 and TRBJ2-7, with D perhaps given as TRBD1 or TRBD2 (5 bases each). The CDR3 is made up of 13 amino acids. Germline lookup yields CDR1 MNHEY and CDR2 SVGEGT. The CDR3 loop reads CARSYSYGGEQYF. In DNA form, the CDR3 reads TGTGCCCGCAGTTACTCGTATGGGGGCGAGCAGTACTTC.

This clonotype was recorded many times. V usage is TRBV20-1 and J usage is TRBJ2-5; D is ambiguous. The CDR3 extends over 14 amino acids. Trimming took off 0 bases at V and 5 bases at J, with 13 bases between the two ends. CDR1 is DFQATT, CDR2 SNEGSKA, per germline (reference sequence). The DNA for the CDR3 is TGCAGTGCTAGAGATCTGCGGAGTCTGGAGACCCAGTACTTC. This encodes CSARDLRSLETQYF.

This clonotype was observed at least ten times. This chain joins TRBV2 and TRBJ1-2; D is unresolved. Looked up from germline, CDR1 is SNHLY and CDR2 is FYNNEI. V lost 3 bases, J lost 4 bases, and 6 bases lay in between. The CDR3 extends over 12 amino acids. CDR3 residues: CASSETGYGYTF. The CDR3 DNA follows: TGTGCCAGCAGTGAGACGGGCTATGGCTACACCTTC.

Comments on this clonotype: It may be a read error: a sequence one base away is much more abundant. The rearrangement joins TRBV9 to TRBJ1-6, with TRBD1 matching over 10 bases. CDR1 is SGDLS and CDR2 is YYNGEE in the germline V gene. The CDR3 consists of 15 residues. The CDR3 is CASSVEGQGSSPLNF. CDR3 nucleotides: TGTGCCAGCAGCGTAGAGGGACAGGGGAGTTCACCCCTCAACTTT.